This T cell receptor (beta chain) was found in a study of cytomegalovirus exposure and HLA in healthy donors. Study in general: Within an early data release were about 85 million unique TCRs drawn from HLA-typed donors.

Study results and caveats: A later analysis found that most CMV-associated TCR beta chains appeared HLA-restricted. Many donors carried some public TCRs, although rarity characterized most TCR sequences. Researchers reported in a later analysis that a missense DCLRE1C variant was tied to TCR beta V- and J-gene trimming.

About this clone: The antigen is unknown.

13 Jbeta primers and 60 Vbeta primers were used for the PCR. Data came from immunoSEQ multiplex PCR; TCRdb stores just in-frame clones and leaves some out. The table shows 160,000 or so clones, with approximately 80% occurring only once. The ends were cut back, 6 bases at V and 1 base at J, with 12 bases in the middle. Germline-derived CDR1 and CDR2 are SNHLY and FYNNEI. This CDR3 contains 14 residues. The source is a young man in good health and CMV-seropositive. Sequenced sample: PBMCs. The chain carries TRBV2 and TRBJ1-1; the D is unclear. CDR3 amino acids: CASRRSSGNTEAFF. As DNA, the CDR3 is TGTGCCAGCAGGCGGAGTTCGGGGAACACTGAAGCTTTCTTT.